This TCR beta chain is from a study of cytomegalovirus exposure and HLA in healthy donors (dated by TCRdb to about 2017). Regarding the complete study: According to an earlier analysis of several hundred of the donors, some 180 million T cells yielded 90 million to 140 million unique TCR beta sequences and about 280 Gb of sequence data. About 280 gigabases of sequencing data and around 80 million unique TCR sequences made up an early release that covered 640 HLA-typed donors. Among the roughly 400 genotyped donors, under 90% belonged to the genetic ancestry cluster associated with self-reported Caucasian donors. The study aimed to test whether signatures of past pathogen exposure could be identified by cataloging public T cell receptors. The study used immunosequencing to profile the T cell repertoires of some 600 subjects and linked those repertoires to cytomegalovirus serostatus. A separate validation cohort of roughly 130 different subjects was used in addition to the roughly 670-subject first cohort. High-throughput TCR immunosequencing, statistical association of individual TCRs with disease status, and machine learning were combined to predict cytomegalovirus infection status. A later analysis re-analyzed previously published TCR beta repertoires from hundreds of donors and added high-resolution HLA genotyping to study TCR occurrence patterns. Rather than drawing on any new phenotypic data, the later analysis identified candidate immune exposures from TCR beta sequences and the way those sequences occurred across donors. To decide whether each TCR beta V gene segment behaved as functional or pseudogenic, an earlier analysis of 587 of the donors relied on high-throughput TCR beta sequencing. Donor age, sex, ethnicity and CMV serostatus were compiled together with the repertoire data. In a later genetic analysis, genome-wide SNP genotypes for about 55% of the roughly 700 donors were used, and that subset was treated as a discovery cohort. All discovery cohort repertoires had been generated on a single sequencing platform. HLA typing covered class I and class II loci at four-digit resolution. Typing coverage differed by locus: A, B, C, DRB1 and DQB1 were typed in roughly 620-630 donors, DQA1 in approximately 520, DPA1 in 600 to 610, and DPB1 in roughly 450. Four to six DR-DQ haplotypes were handled as single units for association and clustering, since linkage in the cohort was strong. On average, around 240,000 unique TCR beta nucleotide sequences were sequenced per donor among a few hundred genotyped donors of the cohort, with 15% to 20% of those sequences being non-productive.

In total, approximately 700 healthy bone marrow donors made up the cohort. All cohort members were sampled while nominally healthy, although unrecorded immune exposures were likely present. The donor was CMV seronegative and belonged to the group of around 350 seronegative cohort members. Each donor provided a peripheral blood sample, and peripheral blood mononuclear cells were used for TCR beta sequencing. The Qiagen DNeasy Blood Extraction Kit was used to extract genomic DNA from the blood cell samples. About this clone: Its antigen is currently not known. Nothing much larger sits one base from this clone, and base qualities are not available.

Library construction relied on the immunoSEQ multiplex PCR assay. For the multiplex PCR, a mixture combining 60 forward primers for TCR Vbeta segments and 13 reverse primers for TCR Jbeta segments was used. The CDR3 region of rearranged TCR beta genes was amplified from genomic DNA by a multiplex PCR assay. The amplified TCR beta libraries were sequenced on the Illumina HiSeq System as 87-base-pair reads. The source study handled its data this way. In a later analysis, 80 million or so unique TCR beta chains were counted across the 650 to 700 repertoires, and roughly 11 million of these chains were shared by at least two donors. Raw reads were error-corrected and collapsed into unique sequences by a nearest-neighbor algorithm in which closely related sequences were merged to remove PCR and sequencing errors. V, D and J gene segments were assigned by aligning CDR3 sequences to IMGT reference sequences. For a sequence to be retained, at least a six-nucleotide match to both a V gene segment and a J gene segment was required. Rearrangements were classified as productive when the CDR3 lacked stop codons and remained in frame with V and J, and all other rearrangements were classified as non-productive. Following IMGT convention, CDR3 was defined as the stretch from the second conserved V-encoded cysteine to the conserved J-encoded phenylalanine. In an earlier analysis of just under 600 of the donors, sequences lacking an unambiguous match to a single V gene segment were excluded. An earlier analysis of 450 to 650 of the donors called V segments functional above 56.7% productive rearrangements and segregating when the between-donor standard deviation exceeded 5%. To diagnose cytomegalovirus status from the catalog of TCR beta chain sequences, a statistical classification framework was built. V and J gene assignment, in a later analysis, came from comparing TCR nucleotide sequences with IMGT/GENE-DB human TR gene sequences. Using the TCRdist pipeline, a later analysis assigned CDR3 sequences along with most-parsimonious VDJ recombination scenarios. In a later analysis, every TCR beta chain was defined by the combination of its CDR3 amino acid sequence and its V-gene family, and reads without a unique V-gene family were dropped. In a later analysis, fewer than 600 highly shared, low-generation-probability nucleotide sequences were removed to address suspected cross-contamination and a sequencing artifact. A later analysis calculated a clonal expansion index for each public chain from normalized within-repertoire ranks of inferred template counts. In a later analysis, generation probabilities were computed using a VDJ recombination model fitted to out-of-frame rearrangements, and the results were checked against IGoR. Hypergeometric tests were used in a later analysis to score TCR-TCR, TCR-HLA and TCR-CMV co-occurrence, with a repertoire-size bias correction applied to the TCR pairs. A later analysis estimated false discovery rates by permuting HLA or CMV assignments 20 times. A later analysis grouped co-occurring TCRs with DBSCAN, adding TCRdist sequence similarity when clustering within HLA-allele-positive subsets. For co-occurrence clustering, repertoires with fewer than 30,000 or more than 120,000 public chains were excluded, along with four or five repertoires with anomalous nucleotide sharing. This immuneACCESS table, as held by TCRdb, lists in-frame sequences with V and J called but not all clones. Of the missing ones, under half trace to an unresolved V gene in checked studies; the others have no known cause. The V and J calls and clone size are taken from that table; D and trimming were inferred from the DNA. The sample table contains about 160,000 clones; only one count was recorded for around 81% of them. Of the sample, approximately 1.5% falls within the top ten clones.

CDR1 SGHTA and CDR2 FQGNSA were looked up in the germline V gene. Spanning cysteine to phenylalanine, the CDR3 consists of 13 amino acids. Of all the DNA, just the CDR3 is kept, 39 bases in frame from base 1. Cut back by 8 bases and 3 bases, the V and J ends lie 12 bases apart. Results the study describes overall, beyond this receptor: The classifier was reported to diagnose cytomegalovirus status with high specificity and sensitivity in both the original and validation cohorts. According to a later analysis, TCR association rates differed among HLA loci, with DRB1 alleles showing the most associated TCRs and HLA-C alleles showing the fewest. A later analysis found that HLA-associated TCR beta chains were more clonally expanded and had lower generation probabilities than equally common non-associated chains. Because HLA typing was missing for some donors at each locus, association tests included only the typed subset. A few of the identified cytomegalovirus-associated TCR beta chains were confirmed in vitro to be specific for cytomegalovirus antigens. In a later analysis, some 18,000 TCR beta sequences were associated with specific HLA alleles at a false discovery rate of 0.05. In a later genetic analysis, a missense DCLRE1C variant was associated with V-gene and J-gene trimming of TCR beta chains, and the association was replicated in an independent cohort. Because the 87-base-pair reads could not distinguish some IMGT-functional V segments, including TRBV6-2 and TRBV6-3, those segments were excluded. Most CMV-associated TCR beta chains appeared to be HLA-restricted in a later analysis, and the HLA associations seemed to be driven largely by CMV exposure. The only immune exposure information available for the cohort was CMV serostatus. A group of highly shared sequence variants was considered likely to be a technical artifact of the sequencing pipeline. Linkage disequilibrium might explain the correlated functional status among segregating V segments, but an unknown experimental factor could not be excluded. Because counts were too low, approximately 18 rarely observed V segments, including chromosome 9 orphons, were excluded from the earlier analysis of 500 to 700 of the donors. In a later analysis, several top co-occurrence clusters were reported to appear linked to parvovirus B19, influenza, CMV and Epstein-Barr virus. When HLA alleles, especially DR and DQ, strongly co-occurred, TCR associations were difficult to assign to individual alleles. Broadly in line with IMGT annotations, most TCR beta V segments showed up in productive rearrangements about 87% or about 30% of the time in an earlier analysis of approximately 640 of the donors. Compared with the approximately 710-donor mean, donors in an Asian-associated ancestry cluster had fewer N-insertions in productive TCRs, according to a later genetic analysis. According to the authors, the approach could potentially be generalized to other disease states and immunological phenotypes. The study listed approximately 150 TCR beta chains as associated with cytomegalovirus. Roughly uniform sequencing depth across donors was assumed in presence/absence analyses, although this assumption may not hold. A further reported finding was that TCR beta sequences accurately predicted the HLA-A and HLA-B alleles for most subjects in the first cohort. The cohort was sequenced for TCR beta chains only, and without alpha or paired-chain data the features that could be detected were limited. Most TCR sequences were seen in very few donors, while some public TCRs were found in many individuals.

This receptor chain uses TRBV7-2 and TRBJ2-3; 6 matching bases give a weak D call of TRBD2. The sequence came from a man in his forties in good health and CMV-seronegative. The source material was PBMCs. The CDR3 sequence is CASGGVDTDTQYF. At the DNA level, the sequence is TGTGCCAGCGGAGGGGTGGATACAGATACGCAGTATTTT.